This T cell receptor beta chain was captured by sequencing in a study of blood T cells in healthy people across ages. Together with a sample-barcoded 5' primer, a J-beta primer mix was included in a second PCR lasting roughly 6 to 12 cycles. A single record per CDR3 protein comes from TCRdb applying MiXCR to the 5' RACE reads. This sample has some 1.5 million distinct CDR3 sequences, with roughly 28% found just once. The V gene's germline CDR1 is SQVTM and CDR2 ANQGSEA. V dropped 3 bases and J dropped 4 bases, with 13 bases sitting between them. The CDR3 is 13 amino acids. The chain recombines TRBV29-1 with TRBJ2-7, with D perhaps given as TRBD1 or TRBD2 (6 bases each). The sequence was obtained from a woman in her 30s in good health. Sequencing was performed on blood. CDR3 in DNA: TGCAGCGTTGATGGGGGGCACCAGTACGAGCAGTACTTC. This gives the protein CSVDGGHQYEQYF.